This T cell receptor (beta chain) was documented in a study of monozygotic twins with cystic fibrosis. Overall study results and limits: The repertoire was suggested to be naive-dominated, clonality median around 0.0093.

Sequencing was performed with immunoSEQ multiplex PCR; in TCRdb, only in-frame clones are kept and a portion is missing. The sample shows approximately 24,000 clones, about 96% of them seen only once. CDR1 is SGHVS, CDR2 FQNEAQ, per germline. The CDR3 runs to 16 residues. Trimming removed 1 base from V and 6 bases from J; junction bases left unmatched: 9. On this clone: Its specificity is unknown.

The receptor was isolated from a girl aged 2 to 9 with cystic fibrosis. The J gene is TRBJ2-7, the V gene TRBV7-8, with 10 bases lining up with TRBD2. Sequenced input: blood. This chain's CDR3 is CASSLVPSGRGSEQYF. The CDR3 bases are TGTGCCAGCAGCTTAGTTCCCAGCGGGAGGGGTTCCGAGCAGTACTTC.